What follows is one TCR beta chain and its context. Unmatched junction bases numbered 6, after V lost 0 bases and J lost 6 bases. Germline CDR1 is ENHRY and CDR2 is SYGVKD. The CDR3 has 16 residues. The data stem from a study of T cell changes during pregnancy in multiple sclerosis. TCRdb keeps only in-frame clones here, not all; method: immunoSEQ multiplex PCR. The data show fewer than 65,000 clones, about 90% seen once. The receptor's source is a female donor with multiple sclerosis, enrolled in a pregnancy study. V gene TRBV10-3 combines with J gene TRBJ2-2; TRBD1 matches 8 bases. The sequenced sample was CD8+ T cells from peripheral blood mononuclear cells, obtained after pregnancy. CDR3 amino acids: CAISESVQGDSGELFF. DNA of the CDR3: TGTGCCATCAGTGAGTCGGTACAGGGGGATTCCGGGGAGCTGTTTTTT.